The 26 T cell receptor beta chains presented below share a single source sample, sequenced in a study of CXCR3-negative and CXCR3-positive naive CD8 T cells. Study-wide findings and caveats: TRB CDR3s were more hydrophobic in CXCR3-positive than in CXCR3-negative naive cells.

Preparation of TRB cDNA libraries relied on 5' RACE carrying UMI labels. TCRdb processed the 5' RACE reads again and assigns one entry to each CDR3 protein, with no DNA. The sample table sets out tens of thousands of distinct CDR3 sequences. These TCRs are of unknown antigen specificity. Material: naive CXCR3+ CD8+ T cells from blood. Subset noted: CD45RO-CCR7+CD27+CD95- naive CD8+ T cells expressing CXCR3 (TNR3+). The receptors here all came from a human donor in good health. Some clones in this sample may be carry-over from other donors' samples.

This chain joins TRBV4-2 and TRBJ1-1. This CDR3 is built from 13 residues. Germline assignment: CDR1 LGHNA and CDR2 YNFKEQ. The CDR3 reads CASSQGRGAEAFF.

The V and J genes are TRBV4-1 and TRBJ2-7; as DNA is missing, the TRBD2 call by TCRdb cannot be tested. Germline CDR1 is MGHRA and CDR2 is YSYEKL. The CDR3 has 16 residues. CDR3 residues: CASSLKVALPTYEQYF.

CDR3 sequence: CASSGGRANNEQFF. The V gene is TRBV6-2 or TRBV6-3, the J gene TRBJ2-1; as DNA is missing, the TRBD1 call by TCRdb cannot be tested. The CDR3 has 14 amino acids. Germline V gene data show CDR1 as MNHEY and CDR2 as SVGEGT.

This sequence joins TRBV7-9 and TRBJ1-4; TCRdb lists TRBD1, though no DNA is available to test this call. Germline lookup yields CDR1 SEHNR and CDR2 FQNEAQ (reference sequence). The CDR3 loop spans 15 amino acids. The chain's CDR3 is CASSRQGKADEKLFF.

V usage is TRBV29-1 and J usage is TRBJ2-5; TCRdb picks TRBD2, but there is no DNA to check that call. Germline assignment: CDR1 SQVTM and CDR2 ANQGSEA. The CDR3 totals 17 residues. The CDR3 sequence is CSVEDLPLAGGRKTQYF.

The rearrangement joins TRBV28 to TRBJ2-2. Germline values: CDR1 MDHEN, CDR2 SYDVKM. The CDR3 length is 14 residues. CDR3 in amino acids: CASHPVADTGELFF.

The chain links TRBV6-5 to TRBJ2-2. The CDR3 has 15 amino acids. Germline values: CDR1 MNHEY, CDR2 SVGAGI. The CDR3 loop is CASSYSSQNTGELFF.

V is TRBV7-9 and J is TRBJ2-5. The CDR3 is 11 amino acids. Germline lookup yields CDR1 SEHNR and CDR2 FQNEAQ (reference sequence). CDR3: CASSLGITQYF.

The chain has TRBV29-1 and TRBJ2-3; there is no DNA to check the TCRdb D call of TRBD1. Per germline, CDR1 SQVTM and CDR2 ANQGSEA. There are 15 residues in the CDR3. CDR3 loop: CSVAPTGPSEDTQYF.

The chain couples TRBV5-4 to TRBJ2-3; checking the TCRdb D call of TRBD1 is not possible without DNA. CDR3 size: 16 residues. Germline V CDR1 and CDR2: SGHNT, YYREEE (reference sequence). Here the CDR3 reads CASSSDPGLATDTQYF. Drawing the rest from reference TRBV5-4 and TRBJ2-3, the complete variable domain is ETGVTQSPTHLIKTRGQQVTLRCSSQSGHNTVSWYQQALGQGPQFIFQYYREEENGRGNFPPRFSGLQFPNYSSELNVNALELDDSALYLCASSSDPGLATDTQYFGPGTRLTVL.

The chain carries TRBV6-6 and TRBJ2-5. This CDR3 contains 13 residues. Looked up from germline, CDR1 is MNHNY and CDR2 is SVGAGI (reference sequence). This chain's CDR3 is CASKFRIQETQYF.

The CDR3 region is CASSGSNEQFF. The V and J genes are TRBV13 and TRBJ2-1. Germline CDR1 PRHDT, CDR2 FYEKMQ (reference sequence). The CDR3 length is 11 residues.

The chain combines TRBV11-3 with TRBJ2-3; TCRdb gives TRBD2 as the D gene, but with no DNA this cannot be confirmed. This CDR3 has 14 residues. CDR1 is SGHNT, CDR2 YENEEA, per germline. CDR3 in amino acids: CASSQAGGRDTQYF.

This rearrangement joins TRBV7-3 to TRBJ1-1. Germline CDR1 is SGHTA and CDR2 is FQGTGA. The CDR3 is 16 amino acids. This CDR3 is CASSLRPTDTNTEAFF.

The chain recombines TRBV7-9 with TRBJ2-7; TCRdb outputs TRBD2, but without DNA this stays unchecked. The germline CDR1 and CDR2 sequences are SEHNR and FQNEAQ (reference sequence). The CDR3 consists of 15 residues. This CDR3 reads CASSLGGTLGNEQYF.

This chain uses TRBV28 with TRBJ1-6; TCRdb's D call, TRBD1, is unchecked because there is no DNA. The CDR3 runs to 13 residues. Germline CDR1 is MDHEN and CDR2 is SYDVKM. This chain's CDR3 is CASTLNMDSPLHF.

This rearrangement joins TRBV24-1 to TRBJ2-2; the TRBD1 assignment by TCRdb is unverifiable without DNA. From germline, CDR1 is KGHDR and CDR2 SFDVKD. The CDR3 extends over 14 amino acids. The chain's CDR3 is CATSDLTGTGELFF.

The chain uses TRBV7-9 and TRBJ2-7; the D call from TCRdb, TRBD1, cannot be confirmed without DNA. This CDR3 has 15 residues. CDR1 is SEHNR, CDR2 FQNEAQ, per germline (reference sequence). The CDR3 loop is CASSPRDRAYYEQYF.

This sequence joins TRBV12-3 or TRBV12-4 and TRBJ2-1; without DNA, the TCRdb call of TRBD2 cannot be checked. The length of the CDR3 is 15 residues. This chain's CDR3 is CASSRGESSYNEQFF.

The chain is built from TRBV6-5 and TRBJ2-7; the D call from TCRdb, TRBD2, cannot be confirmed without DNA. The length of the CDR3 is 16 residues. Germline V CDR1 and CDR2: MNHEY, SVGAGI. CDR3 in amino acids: CASKTSGSSPLYEQYF.

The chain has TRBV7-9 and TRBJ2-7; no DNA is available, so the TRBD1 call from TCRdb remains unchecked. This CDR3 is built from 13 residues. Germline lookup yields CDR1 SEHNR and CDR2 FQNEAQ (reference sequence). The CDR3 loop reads CASETGPGDEQYF.

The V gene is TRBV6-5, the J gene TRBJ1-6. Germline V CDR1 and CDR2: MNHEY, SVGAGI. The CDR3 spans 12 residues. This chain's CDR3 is CASSSPNSPLHF.

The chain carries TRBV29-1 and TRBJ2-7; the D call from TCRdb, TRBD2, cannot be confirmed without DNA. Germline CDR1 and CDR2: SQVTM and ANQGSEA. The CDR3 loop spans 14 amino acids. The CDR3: CSVEVAGVFYEQYF.

The CDR3 sequence: CASSVTGLDTQYF. This chain connects TRBV9 to TRBJ2-3; TCRdb proposes TRBD1, but this gene call is untestable without DNA. CDR1 is SGDLS, CDR2 YYNGEE, per germline. The CDR3 has 13 amino acids.

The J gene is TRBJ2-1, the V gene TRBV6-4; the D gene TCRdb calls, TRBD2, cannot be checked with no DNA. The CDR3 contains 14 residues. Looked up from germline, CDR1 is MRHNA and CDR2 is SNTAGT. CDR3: CASSDSTESGDVFF.

The CDR3 sequence is CASSPGLGGEDTQYF. This rearrangement joins TRBV5-1 to TRBJ2-3; the D gene TCRdb calls, TRBD2, cannot be checked with no DNA. The germline gives CDR1 SGHRS, CDR2 YFSETQ. The CDR3 length is 15 residues.